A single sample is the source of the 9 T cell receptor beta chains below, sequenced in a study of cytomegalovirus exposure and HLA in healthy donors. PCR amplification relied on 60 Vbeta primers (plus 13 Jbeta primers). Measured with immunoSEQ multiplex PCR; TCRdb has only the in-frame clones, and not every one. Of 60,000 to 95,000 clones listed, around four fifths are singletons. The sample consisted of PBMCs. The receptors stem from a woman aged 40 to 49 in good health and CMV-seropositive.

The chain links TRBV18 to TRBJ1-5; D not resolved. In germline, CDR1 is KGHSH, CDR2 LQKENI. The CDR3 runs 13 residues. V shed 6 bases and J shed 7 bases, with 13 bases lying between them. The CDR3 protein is CASSLDAKQPQHF. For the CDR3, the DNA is TGTGCCAGCTCCCTAGATGCAAAGCAGCCCCAGCATTTT.

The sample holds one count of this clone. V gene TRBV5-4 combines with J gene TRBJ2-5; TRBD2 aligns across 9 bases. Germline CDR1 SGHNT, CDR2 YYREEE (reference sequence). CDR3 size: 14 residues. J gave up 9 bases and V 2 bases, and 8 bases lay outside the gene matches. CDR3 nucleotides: TGTGCCAGCAGCTTTAGCGGGGGTATGGAGGCCCAGTACTTC. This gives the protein CASSFSGGMEAQYF.

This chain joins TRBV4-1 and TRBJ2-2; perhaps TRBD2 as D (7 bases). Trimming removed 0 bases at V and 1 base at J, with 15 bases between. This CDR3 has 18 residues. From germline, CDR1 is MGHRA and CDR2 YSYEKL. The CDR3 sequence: CASSQDGGANMNTGELFF. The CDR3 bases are TGCGCCAGCAGCCAAGATGGGGGGGCGAATATGAACACCGGGGAGCTGTTTTTT.

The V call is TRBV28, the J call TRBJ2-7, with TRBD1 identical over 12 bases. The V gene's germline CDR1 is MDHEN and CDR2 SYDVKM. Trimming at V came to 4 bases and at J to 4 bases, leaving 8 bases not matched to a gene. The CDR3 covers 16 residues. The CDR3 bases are TGTGCCAGCAGTTCCCCGGGACAGGGGGCTCAGTACGAGCAGTACTTC. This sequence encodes CASSSPGQGAQYEQYF.

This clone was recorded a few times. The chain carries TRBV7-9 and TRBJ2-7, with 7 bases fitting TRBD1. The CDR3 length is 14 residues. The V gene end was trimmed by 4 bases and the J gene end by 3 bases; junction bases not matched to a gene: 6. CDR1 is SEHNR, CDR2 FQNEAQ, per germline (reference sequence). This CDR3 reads CASSSGQSHYEQYF. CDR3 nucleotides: TGTGCCAGCAGCTCGGGACAGTCCCACTACGAGCAGTACTTC. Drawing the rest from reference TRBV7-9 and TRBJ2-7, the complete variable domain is DTGVSQNPRHKITKRGQNVTFRCDPISEHNRLYWYRQTLGQGPEFLTYFQNEAQLEKSRLLSDRFSAERPKGSFSTLEIQRTEQGDSAMYLCASSSGQSHYEQYFGPGTRLTVT.

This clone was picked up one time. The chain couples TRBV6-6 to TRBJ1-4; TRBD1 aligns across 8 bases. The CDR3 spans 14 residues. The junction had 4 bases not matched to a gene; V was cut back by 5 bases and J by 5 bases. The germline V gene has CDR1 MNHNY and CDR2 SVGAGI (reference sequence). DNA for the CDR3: TGTGCCAGCAGTACCGGGACAGGCAATGAAAAACTGTTTTTT. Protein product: CASSTGTGNEKLFF.

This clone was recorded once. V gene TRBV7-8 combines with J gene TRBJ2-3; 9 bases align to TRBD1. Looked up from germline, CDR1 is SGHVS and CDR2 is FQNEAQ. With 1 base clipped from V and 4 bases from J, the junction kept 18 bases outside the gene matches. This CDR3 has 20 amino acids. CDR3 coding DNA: TGTGCCAGCAGCTTAGTGCGAAAACGGACAGGGGCGACTAGGGCAGATACGCAGTATTTT. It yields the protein CASSLVRKRTGATRADTQYF. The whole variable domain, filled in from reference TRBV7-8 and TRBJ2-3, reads GAGVSQSPRYKVAKRGQDVALRCDPISGHVSLFWYQQALGQGPEFLTYFQNEAQLDKSGLPSDRFFAERPEGSVSTLKIQRTQQEDSAVYLCASSLVRKRTGATRADTQYFGPGTRLTVL.

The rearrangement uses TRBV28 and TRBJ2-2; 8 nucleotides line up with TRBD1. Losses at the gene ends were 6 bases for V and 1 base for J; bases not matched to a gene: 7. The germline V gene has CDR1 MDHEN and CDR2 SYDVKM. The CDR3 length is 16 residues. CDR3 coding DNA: TGTGCCAGCAGCTCCCCCGGGACAGGGAACACCGGGGAGCTGTTTTTT. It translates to CASSSPGTGNTGELFF.

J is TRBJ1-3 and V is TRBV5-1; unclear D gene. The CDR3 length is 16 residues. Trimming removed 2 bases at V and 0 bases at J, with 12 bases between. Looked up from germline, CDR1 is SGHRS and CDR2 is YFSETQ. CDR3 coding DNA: TGCGCCAGCAGCTTCGGGGAGGCCTTCTCTGGAAACACCATATATTTT. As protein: CASSFGEAFSGNTIYF. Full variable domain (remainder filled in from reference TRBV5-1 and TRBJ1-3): KAGVTQTPRYLIKTRGQQVTLSCSPISGHRSVSWYQQTPGQGLQFLFEYFSETQRNKGNFPGRFSGRQFSNSRSEMNVSTLELGDSALYLCASSFGEAFSGNTIYFGEGSWLTVV.